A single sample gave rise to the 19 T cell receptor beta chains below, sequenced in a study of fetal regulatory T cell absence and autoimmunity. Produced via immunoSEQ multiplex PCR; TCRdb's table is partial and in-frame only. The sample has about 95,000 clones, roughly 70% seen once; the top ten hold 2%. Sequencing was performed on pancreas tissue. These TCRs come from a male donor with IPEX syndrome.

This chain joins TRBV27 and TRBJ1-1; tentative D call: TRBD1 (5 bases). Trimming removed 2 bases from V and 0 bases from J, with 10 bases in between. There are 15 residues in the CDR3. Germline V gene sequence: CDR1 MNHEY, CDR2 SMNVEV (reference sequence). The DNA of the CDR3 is TGTGCCAGCAGTTTAACCTGGACAATGAACACTGAAGCTTTCTTT. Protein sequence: CASSLTWTMNTEAFF.

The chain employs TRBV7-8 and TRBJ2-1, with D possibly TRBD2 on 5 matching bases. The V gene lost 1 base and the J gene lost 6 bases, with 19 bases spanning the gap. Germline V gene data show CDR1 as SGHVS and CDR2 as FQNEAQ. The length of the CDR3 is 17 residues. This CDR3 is CASSLVGFGVMGNEQFF. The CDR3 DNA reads TGTGCCAGCAGCTTAGTAGGTTTCGGGGTTATGGGCAATGAGCAGTTCTTC.

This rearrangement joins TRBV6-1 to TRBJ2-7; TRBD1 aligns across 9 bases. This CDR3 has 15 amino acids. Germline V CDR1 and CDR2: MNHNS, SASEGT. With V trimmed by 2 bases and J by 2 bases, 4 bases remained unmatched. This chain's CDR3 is CASSENRGPPYEQYF. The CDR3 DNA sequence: TGTGCCAGCAGTGAAAACAGGGGGCCCCCCTACGAGCAGTACTTC.

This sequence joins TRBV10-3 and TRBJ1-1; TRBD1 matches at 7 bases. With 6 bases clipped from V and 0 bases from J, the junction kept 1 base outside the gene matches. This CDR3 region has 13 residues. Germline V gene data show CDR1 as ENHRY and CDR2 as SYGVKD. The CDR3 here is CAIRGQLNTEAFF. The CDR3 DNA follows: TGTGCCATCAGGGGACAGTTGAACACTGAAGCTTTCTTT.

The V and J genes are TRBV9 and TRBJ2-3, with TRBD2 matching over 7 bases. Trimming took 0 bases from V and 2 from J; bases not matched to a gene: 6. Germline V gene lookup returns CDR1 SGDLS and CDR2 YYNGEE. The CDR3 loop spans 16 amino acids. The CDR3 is CASSVEASGLTDTQYF. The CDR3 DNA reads TGTGCCAGCAGCGTAGAGGCTAGCGGACTCACAGATACGCAGTATTTT. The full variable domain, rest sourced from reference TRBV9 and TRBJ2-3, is DSGVTQTPKHLITATGQRVTLRCSPRSGDLSVYWYQQSLDQGLQFLIQYYNGEERAKGNILERFSAQQFPDLHSELNLSSLELGDSALYFCASSVEASGLTDTQYFGPGTRLTVL.

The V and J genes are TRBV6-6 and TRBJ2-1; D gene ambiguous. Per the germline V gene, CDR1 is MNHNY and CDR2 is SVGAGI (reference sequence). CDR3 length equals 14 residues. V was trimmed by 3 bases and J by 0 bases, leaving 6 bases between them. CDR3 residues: CASSYGGSYNEQFF. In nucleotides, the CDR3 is TGTGCCAGCAGTTATGGTGGCTCCTACAATGAGCAGTTCTTC.

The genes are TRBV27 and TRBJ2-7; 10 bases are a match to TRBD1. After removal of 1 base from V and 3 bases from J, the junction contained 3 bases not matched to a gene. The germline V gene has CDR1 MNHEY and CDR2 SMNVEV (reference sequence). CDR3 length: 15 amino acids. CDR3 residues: CASSLLGQGVYEQYF. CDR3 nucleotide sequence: TGTGCCAGCAGTTTATTAGGACAGGGGGTCTACGAGCAGTACTTC.

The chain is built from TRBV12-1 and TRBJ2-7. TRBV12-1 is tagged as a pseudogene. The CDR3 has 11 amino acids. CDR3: CASSFEVEQYF. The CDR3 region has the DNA TGTGCCAGCAGCTTTGAAGTCGAGCAGTACTTC.

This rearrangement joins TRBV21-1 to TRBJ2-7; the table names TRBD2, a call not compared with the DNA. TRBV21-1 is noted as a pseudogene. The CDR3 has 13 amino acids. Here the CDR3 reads CASSNRTGGPIGF. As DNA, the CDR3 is TGTGCCAGCAGCAATAGGACGGGAGGGCCCATAGGGTTC.

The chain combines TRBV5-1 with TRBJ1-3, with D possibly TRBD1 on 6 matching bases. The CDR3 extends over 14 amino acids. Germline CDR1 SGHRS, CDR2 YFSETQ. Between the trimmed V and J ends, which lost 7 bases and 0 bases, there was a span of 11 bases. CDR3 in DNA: TGCGCCAGCTTTTGGGACATCTCTGGAAACACCATATATTTT. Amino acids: CASFWDISGNTIYF.

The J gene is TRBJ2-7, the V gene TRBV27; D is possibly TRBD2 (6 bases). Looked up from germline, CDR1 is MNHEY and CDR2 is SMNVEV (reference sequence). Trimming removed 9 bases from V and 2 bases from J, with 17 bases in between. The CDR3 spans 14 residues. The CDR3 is CARKTAGRPYEQYF. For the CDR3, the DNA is TGTGCCAGGAAGACGGCCGGGAGACCCTACGAGCAGTACTTC.

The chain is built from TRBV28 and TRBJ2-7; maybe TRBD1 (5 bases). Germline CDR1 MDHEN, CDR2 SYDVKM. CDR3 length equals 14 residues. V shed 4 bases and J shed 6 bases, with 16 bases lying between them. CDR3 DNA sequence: TGTGCCAGCAGTTGGGGCTATAGGACGGGCGAGCAGTACTTC. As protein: CASSWGYRTGEQYF.

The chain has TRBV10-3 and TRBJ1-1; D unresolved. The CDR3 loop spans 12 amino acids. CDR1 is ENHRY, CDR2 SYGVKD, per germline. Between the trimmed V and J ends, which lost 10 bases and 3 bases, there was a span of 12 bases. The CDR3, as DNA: TGTGCCAGCCGAAGGGAGGACACTGAAGCTTTCTTT. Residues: CASRREDTEAFF.

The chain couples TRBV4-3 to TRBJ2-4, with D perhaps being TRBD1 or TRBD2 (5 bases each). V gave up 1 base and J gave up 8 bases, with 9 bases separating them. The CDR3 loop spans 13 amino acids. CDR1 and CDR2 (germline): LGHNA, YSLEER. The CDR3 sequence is CASSQVRGDIQYF. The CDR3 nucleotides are TGCGCCAGCAGCCAAGTACGAGGGGACATTCAGTACTTC.

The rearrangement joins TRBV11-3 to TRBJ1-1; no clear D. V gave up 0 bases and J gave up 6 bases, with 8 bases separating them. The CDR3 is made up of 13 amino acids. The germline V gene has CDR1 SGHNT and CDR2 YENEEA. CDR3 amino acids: CASSLESIAEAFF. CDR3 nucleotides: TGTGCCAGCAGCTTAGAAAGTATCGCTGAAGCTTTCTTT.

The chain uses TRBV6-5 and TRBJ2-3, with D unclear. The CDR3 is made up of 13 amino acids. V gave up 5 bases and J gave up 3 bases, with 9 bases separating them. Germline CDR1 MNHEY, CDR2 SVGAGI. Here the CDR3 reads CASSRGDTDTQYF. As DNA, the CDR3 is TGTGCCAGCAGTCGAGGAGATACAGATACGCAGTATTTT.

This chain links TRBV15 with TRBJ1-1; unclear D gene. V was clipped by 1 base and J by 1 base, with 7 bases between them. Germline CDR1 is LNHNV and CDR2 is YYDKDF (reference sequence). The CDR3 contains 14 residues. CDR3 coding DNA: TGTGCCACCAGCAGAGCGTCCAGGAACACTGAAGCTTTCTTT. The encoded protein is CATSRASRNTEAFF.

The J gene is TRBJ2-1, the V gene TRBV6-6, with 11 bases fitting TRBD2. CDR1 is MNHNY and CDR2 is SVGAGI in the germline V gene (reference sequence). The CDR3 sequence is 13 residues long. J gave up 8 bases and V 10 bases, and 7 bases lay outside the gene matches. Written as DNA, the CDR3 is TGTGCCACGCTAGCGGGAGGTGAACATGAGCAGTTCTTC. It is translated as CATLAGGEHEQFF.

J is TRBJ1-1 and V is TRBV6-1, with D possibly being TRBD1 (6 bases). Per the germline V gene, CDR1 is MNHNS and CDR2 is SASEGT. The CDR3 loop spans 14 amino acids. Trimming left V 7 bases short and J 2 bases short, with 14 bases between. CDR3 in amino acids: CASTRGRVNTEAFF. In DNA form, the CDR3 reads TGTGCCAGCACCAGGGGCAGGGTCAACACTGAAGCTTTCTTT.